The next 2 T cell receptor beta chains were all read from a single sample in a study of cytomegalovirus exposure and HLA in healthy donors. Profiled with immunoSEQ multiplex PCR; TCRdb holds only in-frame clones, not every one. The table records 60,000 to 90,000 clones, 94% of them present only once. Sequencing was carried out using PBMCs. These TCRs come from a woman aged 18-29 years in good health and CMV-seronegative.

This rearrangement joins TRBV2 to TRBJ1-5; TRBD1 matches 7 bases. The length of the CDR3 is 16 residues. V was pared by 5 bases and J by 0 bases, with 7 bases of the junction left unmatched. From germline, CDR1 is SNHLY and CDR2 FYNNEI. CDR3 coding DNA: TGTGCCAGCAGTCCAGACAGGGCAATTAGCAATCAGCCCCAGCATTTT. Translating it yields CASSPDRAISNQPQHF.

This clone was recorded only once. The chain is built from TRBV6-4 and TRBJ2-5; TRBD1 matches 7 bases. Germline loops: CDR1 MRHNA, CDR2 SNTAGT. Losses at the gene ends were 5 bases for V and 2 bases for J; bases not matched to a gene: 2. The CDR3 is 13 amino acids. CDR3 residues: CASSRTGQETQYF. CDR3 DNA sequence: TGTGCCAGCAGTCGGACAGGACAAGAGACCCAGTACTTC.